This T cell receptor beta chain stems from a study of blood T cell repertoires in COVID-19. On the study more broadly: COVID-19 samples collected from the United States, Italy and Spain covered acute and convalescent phases. PBMCs, B-cell-depleted T cells, or T cells were the source of the cDNA or gDNA that made up the material.

As originally analysed: Reference gene primer amplification gave nucleated cell count estimates. Only in-frame clones appear in the TCRdb table, and some are missing; sequencing was by immunoSEQ multiplex PCR. V and J calls and clone size are those listed in that table; D and trimming were worked out from the DNA. This sample has about 78,000 clones, with about nine tenths found just once. Trimming removed 0 bases from V and 2 bases from J, with 11 bases in between. CDR3 size: 14 residues. Germline CDR1 and CDR2: GTSNPN and SVGIG (reference sequence). Sequenced sample: peripheral blood. The rearrangement uses TRBV30 and TRBJ2-7; TRBD1 is a possible D gene (6 bases). The sequence derives from a woman aged 45-60 years in a cohort sampled during active COVID-19. The CDR3 sequence is CAWSVTGQPYEQYF. The CDR3 region has the DNA TGTGCCTGGAGTGTAACAGGACAGCCCTACGAGCAGTACTTC.